This T cell receptor (beta chain) was captured by sequencing in a study of T cells in Graves' hyperthyroidism and ophthalmopathy. Germline lookup yields CDR1 SNHLY and CDR2 FYNNEI. The CDR3 is 12 amino acids. Trimming removed 3 bases from V and 10 bases from J, with 10 bases in between. Amplified TCR beta CDR3 regions came from RNA transcripts. A set of HTBI primers served as the primers for a first-round RT-PCR of the TCR CDR3. Each CDR3 protein gets one entry after TCRdb re-called the multiplex PCR reads with MiXCR. The sample consists of under 200,000 distinct CDR3 sequences, just under 9.5% of them appearing once. Findings and caveats of the study: A median approximately 6.8 months before onset, the model predicted ophthalmopathy.

This clonotype has ten or more counts. The antigen is not known. This sequence originates from a woman aged 18-29 years with Graves' hyperthyroidism that later progressed to Graves' ophthalmopathy. J is TRBJ2-1 and V is TRBV2; possibly TRBD1 for D (6 bases). The specimen sequenced was blood. Here the CDR3 reads CASSDGQREQFF. The CDR3 bases are TGTGCCAGCAGTGACGGACAGAGAGAGCAGTTCTTC.